This passage covers 32 T cell receptor beta chains from one sample sequenced in a study of T cells in Graves' hyperthyroidism and ophthalmopathy. The source material, RNA transcripts, was used to amplify TCR beta CDR3 regions. A set of HTBI primers served as the primers for a first-round RT-PCR of the TCR CDR3. From the multiplex PCR reads, TCRdb called clonotypes with MiXCR, one entry per CDR3 protein. The table has 300,000 to 350,000 distinct CDR3 sequences, approximately 22% seen once. Sequencing used blood. All receptors come from a woman aged 45 to 65 with Graves' hyperthyroidism.

To note about this clonotype: A much larger clone differs from this one at a single base, so this may be a read error. The chain links TRBV2 to TRBJ2-3; TRBD2 aligns across 8 bases. CDR3 size: 15 residues. The junction had 10 bases not matched to a gene; V was cut back by 6 bases and J by 5 bases. Germline CDR1 and CDR2: SNHLY and FYNNEI. This chain's CDR3 is CASRKPAGVVDTQYF. CDR3 nucleotide sequence: TGTGCCAGCAGGAAACCAGCGGGAGTTGTAGATACGCAGTATTTT.

This clonotype occurred once. The chain couples TRBV5-1 to TRBJ2-7; 7 nucleotides agree with TRBD2. CDR1 and CDR2 (germline): SGHRS, YFSETQ. After removal of 4 bases from V and 1 base from J, the junction contained 11 bases not matched to a gene. The CDR3 extends over 16 amino acids. CDR3 DNA sequence: TGCGCCAGCAGCCCTGGTGGGCTAGCGGTATCCTACGAGCAGTACTTC. Its protein is CASSPGGLAVSYEQYF.

The chain combines TRBV7-9 with TRBJ2-1, with D possibly called TRBD1 or TRBD2 (6 bases each). The last part of the DNA fits TRBJ2-7 better; the J call may be wrong. The CDR3 sequence is 13 residues long. The germline V gene encodes CDR1 SEHNR and CDR2 FQNEAQ (reference sequence). The CDR3 here is CASSFRGLGEQYF. The CDR3 DNA is TGTGCCAGCAGCTTCCGGGGGCTCGGGGAGCAGTACTTC.

About this clonotype itself: Being one base from a much bigger clone, this may be a read error. The rearrangement joins TRBV2 to TRBJ2-5; D not certain. CDR3 length equals 11 residues. Trimming took off 7 bases at V and 5 bases at J, with 8 bases between the two ends. The germline V gene encodes CDR1 SNHLY and CDR2 FYNNEI. CDR3 residues: CASIGPETQYF. The CDR3 DNA sequence: TGTGCCAGCATAGGTCCGGAGACCCAGTACTTC.

The table lists this clonotype with a few counts. CDR3 DNA sequence: TGTGCCAGCAGCCAAGACACTAGCGGACAGTTCTTC. This translates into CASSQDTSGQFF. This rearrangement joins TRBV3-1 to TRBJ2-1; TRBD2 matches 8 bases. There are 12 residues in the CDR3. Trimming cost V 0 bases and J 13 bases; bases outside gene matches: 2. Per the germline V gene, CDR1 is LGHDT and CDR2 is YNNKEL (reference sequence).

In this sample, this clonotype turned up many times. The chain recombines TRBV20-1 with TRBJ2-2; TRBD1 agrees at 10 bases. The ends lost 6 bases at V and 2 bases at J; junction bases unmatched: 6. CDR3 length: 15 amino acids. CDR1 and CDR2 (germline): DFQATT, SNEGSKA (reference sequence). As DNA, the CDR3 is TGCAGTGCCCGAAGGACAGGGGGTAACACCGGGGAGCTGTTTTTT. It encodes CSARRTGGNTGELFF.

This clonotype was observed a few times. The CDR3 spells CSASRLTGSGYTF. The CDR3 nucleotides are TGCAGTGCTTCCCGACTGACAGGGAGTGGCTACACCTTC. The chain is built from TRBV20-1 and TRBJ1-2; 7 bases match TRBD1. This CDR3 contains 13 residues. Germline V CDR1 and CDR2: DFQATT, SNEGSKA (reference sequence). V lost 5 bases and J lost 7; bases outside the gene matches: 10.

This clonotype was observed many times. The V call is TRBV28, the J call TRBJ1-2, with D hard to call. Trimming removed 2 bases from V and 12 bases from J, with 13 bases in between. Germline V gene sequence: CDR1 MDHEN, CDR2 SYDVKM. The CDR3 length is 12 residues. CDR3 sequence: CASSLNGVSDTF. Here the CDR3 DNA reads TGTGCCAGCAGTTTAAACGGTGTTTCAGACACCTTC.

In its sample, this clonotype was seen a few times. This chain connects TRBV6-1 to TRBJ1-2; 7 bases align to TRBD1. Germline lookup yields CDR1 MNHNS and CDR2 SASEGT. This CDR3 has 13 amino acids. V gave up 8 bases and J gave up 4 bases; unmatched junction bases: 7. The CDR3 sequence is CASRTGVGYGYTF. The CDR3 coding sequence is TGTGCCAGCCGCACAGGGGTTGGCTATGGCTACACCTTC.

The rearrangement joins TRBV9 to TRBJ1-2; 8 bases are a match to TRBD1. The germline V gene encodes CDR1 SGDLS and CDR2 YYNGEE. The CDR3 has 15 amino acids. V shed 3 bases and J 0 bases; nucleotides not matched to a gene: 4. Here the CDR3 reads CASSGDRLTNYGYTF. CDR3 DNA: TGTGCCAGCAGCGGGGACAGGTTAACTAACTATGGCTACACCTTC.

This clonotype was recorded at least ten times. V and J are TRBV2 and TRBJ2-3; unclear D gene. The CDR3 runs 19 residues. Germline V gene lookup returns CDR1 SNHLY and CDR2 FYNNEI. V dropped 0 bases and J dropped 2 bases, with 21 bases sitting between them. CDR3 sequence: CASSEAPSFVRFNTDTQYF. The DNA of the CDR3 is TGTGCCAGCAGTGAAGCGCCGTCTTTCGTGCGGTTTAACACAGATACGCAGTATTTT.

This chain uses TRBV5-4 with TRBJ2-7; 10 bases are a match to TRBD1. Germline V gene lookup returns CDR1 SGHNT and CDR2 YYREEE (reference sequence). V was pared by 2 bases and J by 4 bases, with 6 bases of the junction left unmatched. This CDR3 region has 15 residues. CDR3 nucleotides: TGTGCCAGCAGCTTCCCCGGGACAGGGGTGTACGAGCAGTACTTC. Amino acids: CASSFPGTGVYEQYF.

Many counts were recorded for this clonotype. This chain joins TRBV7-2 and TRBJ2-7, with 8 bases identical to TRBD1. The CDR3 is made up of 13 amino acids. CDR1 is SGHTA, CDR2 FQGNSA, per germline. Trimming cost V 5 bases and J 6 bases; bases outside gene matches: 6. This CDR3 is CASSPRTGTEQYF. In DNA form, the CDR3 reads TGTGCCAGCAGCCCAAGGACAGGGACCGAGCAGTACTTC.

This clonotype was seen ten or more times. The V and J genes are TRBV28 and TRBJ1-5; D gene ambiguous. The CDR3 consists of 13 residues. CDR1 and CDR2 from the germline V gene are MDHEN and SYDVKM. Trimming cost V 8 bases and J 5 bases, with 13 bases left between them. CDR3 nucleotides: TGTGCCAGCTTAGAGGTGCGGGATCAGCCCCAGCATTTT. It specifies CASLEVRDQPQHF.

This rearrangement joins TRBV2 to TRBJ2-2, with D perhaps matching TRBD1 (6 bases). CDR3 size: 16 residues. Germline values: CDR1 SNHLY, CDR2 FYNNEI. Deletions cut 6 bases from V and 2 bases from J, with 16 bases between. CDR3 nucleotide sequence: TGTGCCAGCAGATCCAGGGCAGGGGAAAACACCGGGGAGCTGTTTTTT. This gives the protein CASRSRAGENTGELFF.

This clonotype was observed a handful of times. V usage is TRBV6-1 and J usage is TRBJ1-5; 8 positions match TRBD1. The trim removed 6 bases at V and 6 bases at J, leaving 4 bases unmatched. CDR1 is MNHNS, CDR2 SASEGT, per germline. The CDR3 totals 13 residues. The CDR3 spells CASRTGEFQPQHF. As DNA, the CDR3 is TGTGCCAGCAGGACAGGGGAATTTCAGCCCCAGCATTTT.

This chain uses TRBV12-3 or TRBV12-4 with TRBJ1-5; D unresolved. CDR3 length: 16 residues. Trimming removed 6 bases from V and 3 bases from J, with 18 bases in between. Here the CDR3 DNA reads TGTGCCAGCAGCTGGGATATAGGTGGAGACAATCAGCCCCAGCATTTT. Protein sequence: CASSWDIGGDNQPQHF.

This clonotype came up a few times. Written as DNA, the CDR3 is TGTGCCAGCATAAGTCCCGGACAGGGACCCACAGATACGCAGTATTTT. It is translated as CASISPGQGPTDTQYF. The rearrangement joins TRBV28 to TRBJ2-3, with 8 bases that match TRBD1. V was pared by 7 bases and J by 2 bases, with 11 bases of the junction left unmatched. Germline CDR1 is MDHEN and CDR2 is SYDVKM. The CDR3 is 16 amino acids.

V and J are TRBV7-9 and TRBJ2-7; D is perhaps TRBD2 (6 bases). Trimming took 1 base from V and 5 from J, leaving 15 bases between them. CDR3 length equals 15 residues. The V gene's germline CDR1 is SEHNR and CDR2 FQNEAQ (reference sequence). The CDR3 reads CASSLGVGGPNEQYF. The CDR3 nucleotides are TGTGCCAGCAGCTTAGGTGTGGGAGGCCCTAACGAGCAGTACTTC.

There are many counts of this clonotype. The chain carries TRBV27 and TRBJ2-1; 12 nucleotides line up with TRBD2. CDR3 length: 15 residues. The V gene's germline CDR1 is MNHEY and CDR2 SMNVEV (reference sequence). The ends lost 5 bases at V and 8 bases at J; junction bases unmatched: 7. Written as DNA, the CDR3 is TGTGCCAGCAGTAAAACTAGCGGGGGGTTCTATGAGCAGTTCTTC. This encodes CASSKTSGGFYEQFF.

This clonotype was counted ten times or more. This sequence joins TRBV30 and TRBJ1-5; D not resolved. CDR3 length: 16 residues. CDR1 and CDR2 (germline): GTSNPN, SVGIG (reference sequence). Trimming took 0 bases from V and 4 from J, leaving 16 bases between them. In nucleotides, the CDR3 is TGTGCCTGGAGTGTACAAGCGGTAGGTCGGAATCAGCCCCAGCATTTT. The encoded protein is CAWSVQAVGRNQPQHF.

This clonotype was counted at least ten times. This sequence joins TRBV11-2 and TRBJ2-3; D is undetermined. The V gene lost 5 bases and the J gene lost 4 bases, with 7 bases spanning the gap. This CDR3 spans 12 amino acids. Per the germline V gene, CDR1 is SGHAT and CDR2 is FQNNGV. The CDR3 region is CASSNPADTQYF. In DNA, the CDR3 is TGTGCCAGCAGCAACCCCGCAGATACGCAGTATTTT. The whole variable domain, filled in from reference TRBV11-2 and TRBJ2-3, reads EAGVAQSPRYKIIEKRQSVAFWCNPISGHATLYWYQQILGQGPKLLIQFQNNGVVDDSQLPKDRFSAERLKGVDSTLKIQPAKLEDSAVYLCASSNPADTQYFGPGTRLTVL.

The CDR3: CASSFLDSNEKLFF. CDR3 bases: TGTGCCAGCAGTTTCCTGGACAGTAATGAAAAACTGTTTTTT. The V gene is TRBV28, the J gene TRBJ1-4; TRBD1 might be the D (6 bases). From germline, CDR1 is MDHEN and CDR2 SYDVKM. The V and J ends lost 3 bases and 4 bases respectively, with 9 bases between them. The CDR3 length is 14 residues. Variable domain in full (rest from reference TRBV28 and TRBJ1-4): DVKVTQSSRYLVKRTGEKVFLECVQDMDHENMFWYRQDPGLGLRLIYFSYDVKMKEKGDIPEGYSVSREKKERFSLILESASTNQTSMYLCASSFLDSNEKLFFGSGTQLSVL.

This clonotype came up many times. The chain carries TRBV12-3 or TRBV12-4 and TRBJ2-7; maybe TRBD1 (5 bases). Trimming took off 5 bases at V and 6 bases at J, with 17 bases between the two ends. The CDR3 has 14 amino acids. This chain's CDR3 is CASSRDSPLAEQYF. CDR3 nucleotide sequence: TGTGCCAGCAGTCGCGACAGCCCCCTGGCCGAGCAGTACTTC.

This clonotype appeared many times. The V and J genes are TRBV7-9 and TRBJ2-1; TRBD1 aligns across 7 bases. V shed 5 bases and J 8 bases; nucleotides not matched to a gene: 0. Germline CDR1 and CDR2: SEHNR and FQNEAQ (reference sequence). The CDR3 runs to 11 residues. Written as DNA, the CDR3 is TGTGCCAGCAGCGACAGGGATGAGCAGTTCTTC. This codes for CASSDRDEQFF.

This clonotype was recorded at least ten times. The genes are TRBV2 and TRBJ2-2, with 9 bases fitting TRBD2. V gave up 3 bases and J gave up 1 base; unmatched junction bases: 9. Germline assignment: CDR1 SNHLY and CDR2 FYNNEI. The CDR3 totals 18 residues. DNA for the CDR3: TGTGCCAGCAGTGACGCTAGCGGGGTGCCCATGAACACCGGGGAGCTGTTTTTT. Amino acids: CASSDASGVPMNTGELFF.

The chain has TRBV5-1 and TRBJ2-3, with D possibly being TRBD2 (6 bases). There are 16 residues in the CDR3. Trimming pared 4 bases from V and 2 bases from J, leaving 17 bases between. The germline V gene encodes CDR1 SGHRS and CDR2 YFSETQ. CDR3 DNA: TGCGCCAGCAGCCAAGATCCCGCGGGGAACACAGATACGCAGTATTTT. Protein: CASSQDPAGNTDTQYF.

Only a few counts were recorded for this clonotype. This chain joins TRBV6-1 and TRBJ1-4; weak D call: TRBD1 (6 bases). With 4 bases removed from V and 2 bases from J, the gap between germline ends came to 8 bases. Looked up from germline, CDR1 is MNHNS and CDR2 is SASEGT. This CDR3 has 14 residues. The DNA of the CDR3 is TGTGCCAGCAGTGCGGGGGGCACTAATGAAAAACTGTTTTTT. Residues: CASSAGGTNEKLFF.

The chain couples TRBV2 to TRBJ2-7; maybe TRBD1 (5 bases). CDR3 length: 14 amino acids. V was shortened by 1 base and J by 2 bases, with 9 bases between the two germline ends. Looked up from germline, CDR1 is SNHLY and CDR2 is FYNNEI. CDR3 nucleotide sequence: TGTGCCAGCAGTGAAGGCCGACAGACCTACGAGCAGTACTTC. Its protein product is CASSEGRQTYEQYF.

This clonotype was seen at least ten times. The chain is built from TRBV2 and TRBJ1-1, with no clear D. V gave up 4 bases and J gave up 5 bases, with 8 bases separating them. This CDR3 contains 12 residues. Germline loops: CDR1 SNHLY, CDR2 FYNNEI. The CDR3 region has the DNA TGTGCCAGCAGTGTGCGGGAAACTGAAGCTTTCTTT. It specifies CASSVRETEAFF.

This clonotype was detected ten times or more. This chain joins TRBV12-3 or TRBV12-4 and TRBJ2-7; 9 nucleotides line up with TRBD1. The CDR3 covers 15 residues. V trimming: 3 bases; J trimming: 5 bases; junction bases outside the gene matches: 8. The CDR3 spells CASSFPQGARHEQYF. CDR3 DNA: TGTGCCAGCAGTTTTCCACAGGGGGCGAGGCACGAGCAGTACTTC.

The genes are TRBV2 and TRBJ2-3; D remains unclear. CDR3 size: 12 residues. The V and J ends lost 6 bases and 3 bases respectively, with 7 bases between them. Per the germline V gene, CDR1 is SNHLY and CDR2 is FYNNEI. CDR3 loop: CASRDDTDTQYF. The CDR3 nucleotides are TGTGCCAGCAGGGACGATACAGATACGCAGTATTTT.